This entry concerns a single T cell receptor (beta chain). The antigen is undetermined. The CDR3 sequence is 13 residues long. The V and J ends lost 0 bases and 3 bases respectively, with 6 bases between them. CDR1 SGHRS and CDR2 YFSETQ come from the germline V gene. This record belongs to a study of T cell responses to AZD1222 COVID-19 vaccine. Study-wide results and limits: Epitopes outside B.1.351 and B.1.1.7 mutated regions reportedly drew nearly half of spike TCRs.

The data were produced by immunoSEQ multiplex PCR, yet TCRdb's version contains in-frame clones alone and is incomplete. Among about 98,000 clones listed, approximately 86% were seen once. The chain recombines TRBV5-1 with TRBJ1-2; weak D call: TRBD1 (6 bases). The sample consisted of peripheral blood, taken on day 0 of AZD1222 vaccination. The source is an adult in good health. Here the CDR3 DNA reads TGCGCCAGCAGCTTGGACAGGGACTATGGCTACACCTTC. It encodes CASSLDRDYGYTF.